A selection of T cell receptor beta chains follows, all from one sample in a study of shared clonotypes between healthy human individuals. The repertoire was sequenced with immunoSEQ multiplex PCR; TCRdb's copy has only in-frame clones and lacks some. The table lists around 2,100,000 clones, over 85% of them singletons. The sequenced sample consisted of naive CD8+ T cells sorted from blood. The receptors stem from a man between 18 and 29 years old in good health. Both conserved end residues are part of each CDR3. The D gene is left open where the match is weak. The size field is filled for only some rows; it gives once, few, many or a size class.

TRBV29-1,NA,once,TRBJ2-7,TGCAGCGTTGGGGCTGGGATCGAGGTGTCCGAGCAGTACTTC,CSVGAGIEVSEQYF
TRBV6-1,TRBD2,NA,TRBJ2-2,TGTGCCAGCAGTGAAAAATATAGCGGGCTGAACACCGGGGAGCTGTTTTTT,CASSEKYSGLNTGELFF
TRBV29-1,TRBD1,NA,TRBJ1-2,TGCAGCGTTGAAGAGGGACAGGGATTCGGCTATGGCTACACCTTC,CSVEEGQGFGYGYTF
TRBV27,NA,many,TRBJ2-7,TGTGCCAGCAGTTTACAGGGGACCTACGAGCAGTACTTC,CASSLQGTYEQYF
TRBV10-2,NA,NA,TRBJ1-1,TGCGCCAGCAGTGAGTCGGAGAGCCCGAACACTGAAGCTTTCTTT,CASSESESPNTEAFF
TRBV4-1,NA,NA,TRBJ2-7,TGCGCCAGCAGCCAAGATGTTAACGGGGCTGGTGAGCAGTACTTC,CASSQDVNGAGEQYF
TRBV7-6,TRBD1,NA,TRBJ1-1,TGTGCCAGCAGCCAGGGGGCGGGGGACGCTGAAGCTTTCTTT,CASSQGAGDAEAFF
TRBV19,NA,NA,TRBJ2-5,TGTGCCAGTAGTATAATGCCGAACCAAGAGACCCAGTACTTC,CASSIMPNQETQYF
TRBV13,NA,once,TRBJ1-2,TGTGCCAGCAGCTTAGAGAACCCCCCCTTGGCCTTC,CASSLENPPLAF
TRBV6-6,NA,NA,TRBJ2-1,TGTGCCAGCAGTTATTCAAACGACAATGAGCAGTTCTTC,CASSYSNDNEQFF
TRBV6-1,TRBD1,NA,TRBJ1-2,TGTGCCAGCAGTGGAGGGGGCAATGGCTACACCTTC,CASSGGGNGYTF
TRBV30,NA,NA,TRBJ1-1,TGTGCCTGGAGTGTAGACTTCCATCCGTACGCTTTCTTT,CAWSVDFHPYAFF
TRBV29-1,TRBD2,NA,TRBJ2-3,TGCAGCGTTGAAGGGCCCTATAGCGGGAGCGGCACAGATACGCAGTATTTT,CSVEGPYSGSGTDTQYF
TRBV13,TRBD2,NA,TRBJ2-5,TGTGCCAGCAGCGAGGGACTAGTGGAGACCCAGTACTTC,CASSEGLVETQYF